One and the same sample provided the 7 T cell receptor beta chains below, sequenced in a study of blood T cell repertoires in COVID-19. This table comes from immunoSEQ multiplex PCR, and its TCRdb copy is limited to in-frame clones, with some not included. The repertoire holds over 100,000 clones, with nearly 70% as singletons. Sequencing input: peripheral blood. These TCRs come from a woman aged 70-85 years with acute or convalescent COVID-19.

CDR3 sequence: CASSQVSGGTEAFF. Written as DNA, the CDR3 is TGTGCCAGCAGCCAAGTATCGGGGGGAACTGAAGCTTTCTTT. The genes are TRBV3-1 (or the pseudogene TRBV3-2) and TRBJ1-1; tentative D call: TRBD1 (5 bases). Germline V CDR1 and CDR2: LGHDT, YNNKEL (reference sequence). There are 14 residues in the CDR3. Trimming removed 1 base at V and 5 bases at J, with 11 bases between.

This clone was observed a single time. The V and J genes are TRBV2 and TRBJ2-3; TRBD2 matches at 10 bases. The CDR3 runs 15 residues. The trim removed 8 bases at V and 1 base at J, leaving 6 bases unmatched. In germline, CDR1 is SNHLY, CDR2 FYNNEI. CDR3 bases: TGTGCCAGCCACGGACTAGCGGAAGGCACAGATACGCAGTATTTT. This gives the protein CASHGLAEGTDTQYF.

The table lists this clone with a count of one. The rearrangement joins TRBV30 to TRBJ2-2; D is uncertain. Germline V gene sequence: CDR1 GTSNPN, CDR2 SVGIG (reference sequence). The CDR3 spans 13 residues. The V and J ends lost 4 bases and 1 base respectively, with 7 bases between them. The chain's CDR3 is CAWTSQNTGELFF. The CDR3 DNA reads as TGTGCCTGGACCTCACAGAACACCGGGGAGCTGTTTTTT.

This chain links TRBV2 with TRBJ2-6; 7 positions match TRBD1. The CDR3 has 17 residues. The V and J ends lost 4 bases and 4 bases, in that order; junction bases with no gene match: 10. CDR1 and CDR2 (germline): SNHLY, FYNNEI. This chain's CDR3 is CASSGQGPLGGANVLTF. The CDR3 DNA sequence: TGTGCCAGCAGTGGACAGGGCCCTCTCGGGGGGGCCAACGTCCTGACTTTC.

V usage is TRBV6-2 or TRBV6-3 and J usage is TRBJ1-4; TRBD1 aligns across 9 bases. Germline CDR1 is MNHEY and CDR2 is SVGEGT. The ends lost 5 bases at V and 0 bases at J; junction bases unmatched: 7. The CDR3 runs to 17 residues. CDR3 DNA: TGTGCCAGCAGTGACCCCGGGACAGGGCCAACTAATGAAAAACTGTTTTTT. Translation gives CASSDPGTGPTNEKLFF.

This sequence joins TRBV4-1 and TRBJ1-1; 8 bases line up with TRBD1. The CDR3 runs to 16 residues. Trimming removed 3 bases from V and 0 bases from J; junction bases left unmatched: 6. Germline CDR1 MGHRA, CDR2 YSYEKL. The CDR3 DNA reads as TGCGCCAGCAGCCAGGCTGGACAGGGTTTGAACACTGAAGCTTTCTTT. As protein: CASSQAGQGLNTEAFF.

The V gene is TRBV7-2, the J gene TRBJ1-1; D not resolved. The CDR3 has 13 amino acids. V was shortened by 2 bases and J by 1 base, with 5 bases between the two germline ends. CDR1 is SGHTA and CDR2 is FQGNSA in the germline V gene. The CDR3 DNA reads as TGTGCCAGCAGCTTATCTTCGAACACTGAAGCTTTCTTT. As protein: CASSLSSNTEAFF.